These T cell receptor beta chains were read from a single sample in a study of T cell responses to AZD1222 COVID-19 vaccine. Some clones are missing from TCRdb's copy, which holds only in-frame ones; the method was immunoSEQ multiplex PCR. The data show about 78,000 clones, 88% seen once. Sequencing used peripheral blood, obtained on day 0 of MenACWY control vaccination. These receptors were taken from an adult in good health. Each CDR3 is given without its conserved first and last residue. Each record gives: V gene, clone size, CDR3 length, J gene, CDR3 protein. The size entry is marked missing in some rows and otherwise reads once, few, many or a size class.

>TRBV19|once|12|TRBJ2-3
ASSTESRTDTQY
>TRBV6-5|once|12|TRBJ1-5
ASSLPGSNQPQH
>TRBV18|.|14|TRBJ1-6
ASSPSLGQGGSPLH
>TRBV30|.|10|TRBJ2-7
AWSVLLYEQY
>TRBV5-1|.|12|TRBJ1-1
ASSVQGANTEAF
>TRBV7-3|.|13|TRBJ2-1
ASSLAAGSYNEQF
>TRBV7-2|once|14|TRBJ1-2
ASSSRAGDSGRGYT
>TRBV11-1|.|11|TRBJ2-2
ASSFFGSGELF
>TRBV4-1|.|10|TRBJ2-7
ASSSGGGEQY
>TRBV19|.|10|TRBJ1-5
ASSTGGQPQH
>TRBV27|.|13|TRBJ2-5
ASSLKGTMQETQY